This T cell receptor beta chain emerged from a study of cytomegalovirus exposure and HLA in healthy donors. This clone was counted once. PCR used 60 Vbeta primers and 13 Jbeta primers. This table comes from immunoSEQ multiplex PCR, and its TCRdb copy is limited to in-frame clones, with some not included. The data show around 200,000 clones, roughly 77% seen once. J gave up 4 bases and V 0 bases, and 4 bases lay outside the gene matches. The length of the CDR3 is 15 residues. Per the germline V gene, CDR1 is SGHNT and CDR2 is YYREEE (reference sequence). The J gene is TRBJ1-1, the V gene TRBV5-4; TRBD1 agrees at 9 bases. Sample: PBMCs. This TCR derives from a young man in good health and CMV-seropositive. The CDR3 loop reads CASSLDRGRVTEAFF. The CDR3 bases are TGTGCCAGCAGCTTGGACAGGGGGCGCGTCACTGAAGCTTTCTTT.